These 20 T cell receptor beta chains came from one sample sequenced in a study of blood T cell repertoires in COVID-19. This table comes from immunoSEQ multiplex PCR, and its TCRdb copy is limited to in-frame clones, with some not included. The table has around 300,000 clones, around 90% seen once. Sequencing was performed on PBMCs or T cells enriched from blood (not recorded which). The receptors here all came from a woman between 40 and 55 years old who had recovered from COVID-19.

A single count supports this clone. V gene TRBV7-8 combines with J gene TRBJ2-2; D remains unclear. Germline V gene data show CDR1 as SGHVS and CDR2 as FQNEAQ. The CDR3 spans 15 residues. Between the trimmed V and J ends, which lost 1 base and 2 bases, there was a span of 8 bases. The CDR3 is CASSLETVNTGELFF. CDR3 nucleotides: TGTGCCAGCAGCTTAGAAACAGTAAACACCGGGGAGCTGTTTTTT.

This clone appeared once. This chain uses TRBV11-3 with TRBJ2-3; the D gene is possibly TRBD1 (5 bases). The V end lost 3 bases, the J end lost 5 bases, and 12 bases lay between the germline ends. Germline CDR1 is SGHNT and CDR2 is YENEEA. This CDR3 has 14 residues. The CDR3 DNA is TGTGCCAGCAGCTTTAGCAGGGCGATAGATACGCAGTATTTT. This encodes CASSFSRAIDTQYF.

The chain carries TRBV7-9 and TRBJ1-2, with 7 nucleotides matching TRBD1. CDR3 length: 15 residues. The V segment lost 5 bases and the J segment 4 bases; nucleotides outside the gene matches: 10. The V gene's germline CDR1 is SEHNR and CDR2 FQNEAQ (reference sequence). CDR3 nucleotide sequence: TGTGCCAGCAGCCAGGGCAGGGGGGTCGGCTATGGCTACACCTTC. Translating gives CASSQGRGVGYGYTF.

CDR3 sequence: CASSLRTSGISYEQYF. CDR3 bases: TGCGCCAGCAGCTTACGGACTAGCGGGATCTCCTACGAGCAGTACTTC. The V and J genes are TRBV5-1 and TRBJ2-7; 12 bases align to TRBD2. Germline CDR1 SGHRS, CDR2 YFSETQ. V was pared by 2 bases and J by 0 bases, with 3 bases of the junction left unmatched. The CDR3 consists of 16 residues. Full variable domain (missing parts from reference TRBV5-1 and TRBJ2-7): KAGVTQTPRYLIKTRGQQVTLSCSPISGHRSVSWYQQTPGQGLQFLFEYFSETQRNKGNFPGRFSGRQFSNSRSEMNVSTLELGDSALYLCASSLRTSGISYEQYFGPGTRLTVT.

Only one count was recorded for this clone. V is TRBV6-5 and J is TRBJ2-2, with D perhaps TRBD1 (6 bases). V lost 0 bases to trimming and J lost 2 bases, with 10 bases between them. Germline V CDR1 and CDR2: MNHEY, SVGAGI. CDR3 length: 16 residues. CDR3 region: CASSYSDRTNTGELFF. CDR3 bases: TGTGCCAGCAGTTACTCGGACAGAACTAACACCGGGGAGCTGTTTTTT.

The chain combines TRBV5-5 with TRBJ2-2; tentative D call: TRBD1 (6 bases). The CDR3 has 16 amino acids. Germline V gives CDR1 SGHKS, CDR2 YYEKEE (reference sequence). Trimming removed 6 bases from V and 3 bases from J, with 18 bases in between. CDR3 nucleotide sequence: TGTGCCAGCAAGGGGACACCCCTGAAGGACACCGGGGAGCTGTTTTTT. It specifies CASKGTPLKDTGELFF.

The V gene is TRBV7-2, the J gene TRBJ1-3; 8 bases line up with TRBD1. The CDR3 length is 16 residues. Germline V gene sequence: CDR1 SGHTA, CDR2 FQGNSA. V lost 1 base and J lost 2; bases outside the gene matches: 4. The CDR3 region has the DNA TGTGCCAGCAGCTTAGGTCGGACAGGGACTGGAAACACCATATATTTT. This encodes CASSLGRTGTGNTIYF.

This rearrangement joins TRBV10-3 to TRBJ2-2; TRBD2 is a possible D gene (6 bases). Germline V CDR1 and CDR2: ENHRY, SYGVKD. This CDR3 comprises 13 residues. Trimming took off 10 bases at V and 3 bases at J, with 12 bases between the two ends. CDR3 region: CATVWEDTGELFF. The CDR3 DNA sequence: TGTGCCACCGTGTGGGAGGACACCGGGGAGCTGTTTTTT.

There are a few counts of this clone. The rearrangement links TRBV29-1 to TRBJ1-2; no clear D. The CDR3 extends over 12 amino acids. Trimming removed 3 bases at V and 6 bases at J, with 11 bases between. The germline gives CDR1 SQVTM, CDR2 ANQGSEA. The CDR3 bases are TGCAGCGTTGATGGGCAAGATCATGGCTACACCTTC. Amino acids: CSVDGQDHGYTF. Variable domain in full (rest from reference TRBV29-1 and TRBJ1-2): SAVISQKPSRDICQRGTSLTIQCQVDSQVTMMFWYRQQPGQSLTLIATANQGSEATYESGFVIDKFPISRPNLTFSTLTVSNMSPEDSSIYLCSVDGQDHGYTFGSGTRLTVV.

V usage is TRBV30 and J usage is TRBJ1-5; D uncertain. Trimming shortened V by 5 bases and J by 0 bases, and 11 bases separated the two germline ends. This CDR3 contains 14 residues. Germline V gene data show CDR1 as GTSNPN and CDR2 as SVGIG (reference sequence). As DNA, the CDR3 is TGTGCCTGGGCGACGGGTAATAGCAATCAGCCCCAGCATTTT. Translated, it gives CAWATGNSNQPQHF.

This clone was seen a few times. The rearrangement links TRBV7-2 to TRBJ2-5, with unresolved D. Trimming removed 3 bases at V and 2 bases at J, with 10 bases between. CDR3 length equals 14 residues. Germline V gene lookup returns CDR1 SGHTA and CDR2 FQGNSA. The CDR3 loop reads CASSFWRKQETQYF. The CDR3 DNA reads as TGTGCCAGCAGCTTCTGGCGGAAACAAGAGACCCAGTACTTC. The variable domain in full, completed from reference TRBV7-2 and TRBJ2-5, reads GAGVSQSPSNKVTEKGKDVELRCDPISGHTALYWYRQSLGQGLEFLIYFQGNSAPDKSGLPSDRFSAERTGGSVSTLTIQRTQQEDSAVYLCASSFWRKQETQYFGPGTRLLVL.

V usage is TRBV3-1 (or the pseudogene TRBV3-2) and J usage is TRBJ1-4, with a possible D match to TRBD1 (5 bases). Germline assignment: CDR1 LGHDT and CDR2 YNNKEL (reference sequence). V was shortened by 0 bases and J by 14 bases, with 10 bases between the two germline ends. The CDR3 is 12 residues long. The CDR3 sequence is CASSQESRVLFF. DNA for the CDR3: TGTGCCAGCAGCCAAGAAAGCAGGGTGCTGTTTTTT.

This chain links TRBV28 with TRBJ1-3; D not certain. CDR3 length: 12 amino acids. Trimming shortened V by 5 bases and J by 3 bases, and 5 bases separated the two germline ends. Germline V gene data show CDR1 as MDHEN and CDR2 as SYDVKM. The CDR3 here is CASSPFGNTIYF. In DNA, the CDR3 is TGTGCCAGCAGTCCCTTTGGAAACACCATATATTTT.

V usage is TRBV4-3 and J usage is TRBJ2-6; D might be TRBD2 (7 bases). The CDR3 is 17 residues long. The ends were cut back, 0 bases at V and 4 bases at J, with 13 bases in the middle. Germline-derived CDR1 and CDR2 are LGHNA and YSLEER. In DNA form, the CDR3 reads TGCGCCAGCAGCCAAGATAGGGGGGGGCGAGGGGCCAACGTCCTGACTTTC. Translating it yields CASSQDRGGRGANVLTF.

The chain carries TRBV6-4 and TRBJ2-1; 7 bases map to TRBD2. The CDR3 is 17 residues long. Germline V gene lookup returns CDR1 MRHNA and CDR2 SNTAGT. The ends lost 1 base at V and 10 bases at J; junction bases unmatched: 16. Written as DNA, the CDR3 is TGTGCCAGCAGTGACTTTGTTTCAGGCGGGAGAATGGGCGAGCAGTTCTTC. It specifies CASSDFVSGGRMGEQFF.

As concerns this clone: A read error may produce the germline difference seen at one junction end. The J gene is TRBJ2-1, the V gene TRBV5-4; D is perhaps TRBD2 (5 bases). The CDR3 is made up of 16 amino acids. The germline V gene encodes CDR1 SGHNT and CDR2 YYREEE (reference sequence). The CDR3 protein is CASSYQSGSTYNEQFF. For the CDR3, the DNA is TGTGCCAGTAGCTACCAGTCGGGATCCACCTACAATGAGCAGTTCTTC.

V gene TRBV9 combines with J gene TRBJ2-7; possible D gene TRBD2, 6 bases. The V gene's germline CDR1 is SGDLS and CDR2 YYNGEE. The CDR3 runs 15 residues. Trimming pared 4 bases from V and 7 bases from J, leaving 21 bases between. The DNA for the CDR3 is TGTGCCAGCAGCTCCCCGACTAGTTCTTCCCTGGAGCAGTACTTC. It translates to CASSSPTSSSLEQYF.

This rearrangement joins TRBV4-2 to TRBJ1-1; possible D gene TRBD1, 6 bases. CDR1 and CDR2 (germline): LGHNA, YNFKEQ. Trimming pared 0 bases from V and 4 bases from J, leaving 9 bases between. The CDR3 loop spans 14 amino acids. This CDR3 reads CASSQDGRGTEAFF. The CDR3 DNA reads TGTGCCAGCAGCCAAGACGGCAGGGGCACTGAAGCTTTCTTT.

The chain employs TRBV4-2 and TRBJ2-7, with 8 bases identical to TRBD1. V trimming: 0 bases; J trimming: 6 bases; junction bases outside the gene matches: 7. Looked up from germline, CDR1 is LGHNA and CDR2 is YNFKEQ. The CDR3 loop spans 15 amino acids. This chain's CDR3 is CASSQESGQGREQYF. CDR3 sequence (DNA): TGTGCCAGCAGCCAAGAGTCTGGACAGGGACGCGAGCAGTACTTC.

The J gene is TRBJ2-3, the V gene TRBV11-1, with 7 bases identical to TRBD1. The J segment lost 6 bases and the V segment lost 4 bases, leaving 7 bases of the junction unmatched. CDR3 length equals 14 residues. Germline V gives CDR1 SGHAT, CDR2 FQDESV (reference sequence). CDR3 sequence reads: CASSSGTVGDTQYF. CDR3 DNA sequence: TGTGCCAGCAGCTCCGGGACAGTGGGTGATACGCAGTATTTT. The variable domain in full, completed from reference TRBV11-1 and TRBJ2-3, reads EAEVAQSPRYKITEKSQAVAFWCDPISGHATLYWYRQILGQGPELLVQFQDESVVDDSQLPKDRFSAERLKGVDSTLKIQPAELGDSAMYLCASSSGTVGDTQYFGPGTRLTVL.